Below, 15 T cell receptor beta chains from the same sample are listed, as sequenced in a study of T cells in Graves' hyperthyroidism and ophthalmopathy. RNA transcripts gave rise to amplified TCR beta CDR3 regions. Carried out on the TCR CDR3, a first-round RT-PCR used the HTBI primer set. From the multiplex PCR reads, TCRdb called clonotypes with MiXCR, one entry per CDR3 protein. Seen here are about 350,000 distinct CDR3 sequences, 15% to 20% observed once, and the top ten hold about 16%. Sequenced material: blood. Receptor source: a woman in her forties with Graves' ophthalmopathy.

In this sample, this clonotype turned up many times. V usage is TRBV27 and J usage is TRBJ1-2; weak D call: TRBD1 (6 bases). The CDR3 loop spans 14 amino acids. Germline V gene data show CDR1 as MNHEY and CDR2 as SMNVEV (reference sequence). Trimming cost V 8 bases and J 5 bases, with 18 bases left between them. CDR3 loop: CASSRGHPEYGYTF. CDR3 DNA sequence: TGTGCCAGCTCACGGGGACACCCAGAGTATGGCTACACCTTC.

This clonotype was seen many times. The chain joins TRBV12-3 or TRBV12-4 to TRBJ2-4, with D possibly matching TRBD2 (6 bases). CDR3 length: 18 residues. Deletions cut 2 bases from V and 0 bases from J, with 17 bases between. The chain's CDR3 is CASSLFVGGGLAKNIQYF. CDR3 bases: TGTGCCAGCAGTTTATTCGTGGGGGGAGGCCTAGCCAAAAACATTCAGTACTTC.

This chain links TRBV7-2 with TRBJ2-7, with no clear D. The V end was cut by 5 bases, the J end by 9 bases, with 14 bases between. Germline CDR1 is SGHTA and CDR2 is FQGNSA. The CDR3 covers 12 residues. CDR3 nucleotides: TGTGCCAGCAGCCTAGGATCCTTCGGGCAGTACTTC. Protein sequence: CASSLGSFGQYF.

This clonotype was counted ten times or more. This CDR3 reads CASSERLGLAGGTDTQYF. The CDR3, as DNA: TGTGCCAGCAGTGAACGATTGGGACTAGCGGGAGGAACAGATACGCAGTATTTT. The chain employs TRBV25-1 and TRBJ2-3; 15 nucleotides align to TRBD2. CDR3 length equals 18 residues. In germline, CDR1 is MGHDK, CDR2 SYGVNS. V lost 2 bases, J lost 3 bases, and 6 bases stayed unmatched.

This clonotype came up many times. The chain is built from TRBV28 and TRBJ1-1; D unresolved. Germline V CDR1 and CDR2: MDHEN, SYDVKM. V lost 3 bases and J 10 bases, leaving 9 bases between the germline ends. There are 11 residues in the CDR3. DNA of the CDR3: TGTGCCAGCAGTTTTGCGGTAGGAGCTTTCTTT. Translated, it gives CASSFAVGAFF.

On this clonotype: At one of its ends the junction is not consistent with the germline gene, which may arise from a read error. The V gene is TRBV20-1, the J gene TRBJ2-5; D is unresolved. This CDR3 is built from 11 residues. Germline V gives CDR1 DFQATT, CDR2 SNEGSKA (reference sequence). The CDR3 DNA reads TGCAGTGCTAGCAATCGTGAGACCCAGTGCTTC. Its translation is CSASNRETQCF.

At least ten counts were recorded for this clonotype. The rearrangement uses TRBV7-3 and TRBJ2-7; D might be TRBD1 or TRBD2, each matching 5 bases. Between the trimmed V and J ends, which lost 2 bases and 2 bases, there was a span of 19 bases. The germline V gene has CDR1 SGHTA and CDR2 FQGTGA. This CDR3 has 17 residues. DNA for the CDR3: TGTGCCAGCAGCTTAGGGGGATTTGCAGGAGAACCCTACGAGCAGTACTTC. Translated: CASSLGGFAGEPYEQYF.

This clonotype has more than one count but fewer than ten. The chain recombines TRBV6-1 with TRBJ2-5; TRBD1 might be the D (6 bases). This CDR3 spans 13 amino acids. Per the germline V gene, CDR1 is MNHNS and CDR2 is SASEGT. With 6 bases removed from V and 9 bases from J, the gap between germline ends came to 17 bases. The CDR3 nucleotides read TGTGCCAGCAGGCCTACAGGGATGGGGGCCCAGTACTTC. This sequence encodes CASRPTGMGAQYF.

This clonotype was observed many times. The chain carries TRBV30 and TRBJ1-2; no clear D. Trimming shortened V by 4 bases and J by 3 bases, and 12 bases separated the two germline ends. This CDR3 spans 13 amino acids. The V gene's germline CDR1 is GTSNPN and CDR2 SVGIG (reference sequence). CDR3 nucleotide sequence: TGTGCCTGGACCCCCGATCGGGACTATGGCTACACCTTC. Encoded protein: CAWTPDRDYGYTF.

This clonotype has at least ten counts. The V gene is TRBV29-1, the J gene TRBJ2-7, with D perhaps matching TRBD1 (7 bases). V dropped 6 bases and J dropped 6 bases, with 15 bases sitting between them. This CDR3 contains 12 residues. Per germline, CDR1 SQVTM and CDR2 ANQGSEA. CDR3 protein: CSVGEAGGEQYF. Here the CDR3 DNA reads TGCAGCGTGGGGGAGGCAGGGGGCGAGCAGTACTTC.

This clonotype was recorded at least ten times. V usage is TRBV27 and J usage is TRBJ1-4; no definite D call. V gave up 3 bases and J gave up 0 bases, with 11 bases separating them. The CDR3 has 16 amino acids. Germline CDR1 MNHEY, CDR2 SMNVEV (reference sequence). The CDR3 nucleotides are TGTGCCAGCAGTTTCCGTTGGCCGACAACTAATGAAAAACTGTTTTTT. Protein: CASSFRWPTTNEKLFF.

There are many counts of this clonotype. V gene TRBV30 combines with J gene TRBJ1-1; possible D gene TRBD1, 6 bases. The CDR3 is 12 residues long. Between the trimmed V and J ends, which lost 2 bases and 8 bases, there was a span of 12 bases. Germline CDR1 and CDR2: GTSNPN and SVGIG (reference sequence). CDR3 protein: CAWSPDTGEAFF. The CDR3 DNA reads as TGTGCCTGGAGTCCAGATACAGGGGAAGCTTTCTTT.

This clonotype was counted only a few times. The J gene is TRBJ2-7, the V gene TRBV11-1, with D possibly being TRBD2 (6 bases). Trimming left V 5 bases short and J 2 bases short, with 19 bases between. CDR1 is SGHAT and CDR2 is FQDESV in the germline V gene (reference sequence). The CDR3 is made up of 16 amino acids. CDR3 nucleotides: TGTGCCAGCAGCCCACCAGTGAGTCCTAGCGCCTACGAGCAGTACTTC. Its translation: CASSPPVSPSAYEQYF.

The CDR3 DNA is TGCGCCAGCAGTTACACAGGTGACGGCAATCAGCCCCAGCATTTT. It is translated as CASSYTGDGNQPQHF. This chain links TRBV4-3 with TRBJ1-5, with D possibly TRBD1 on 5 matching bases. The V gene lost 6 bases and the J gene lost 2 bases, with 14 bases spanning the gap. The germline V gene encodes CDR1 LGHNA and CDR2 YSLEER. The CDR3 length is 15 residues.

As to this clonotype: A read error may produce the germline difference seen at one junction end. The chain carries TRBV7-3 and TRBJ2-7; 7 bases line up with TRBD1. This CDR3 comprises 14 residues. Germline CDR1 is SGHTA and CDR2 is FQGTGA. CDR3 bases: TGTGTCAGCAGCTTTGGGACAGCCCCCTACGAGCAGTACTTC. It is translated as CVSSFGTAPYEQYF.